This T cell receptor (beta chain) derives from a study of neoadjuvant nivolumab and ipilimumab in lung cancer. This clone appeared a few times. Method: immunoSEQ multiplex PCR; TCRdb's copy keeps in-frame clones and lacks some. The sample consists of 4,500 to 5,000 clones, about 73% of them appearing once. This CDR3 has 17 residues. Germline values: CDR1 ENHRY, CDR2 SYGVKD. V dropped 5 bases and J dropped 0 bases, with 17 bases sitting between them. The chain uses TRBV10-3 and TRBJ2-1, with unresolved D. The origin of this receptor is an adult with non-small cell lung cancer. The sample here was tumor tissue, taken after neoadjuvant nivolumab, alone or with ipilimumab, at or shortly before surgery. As DNA, the CDR3 is TGTGCCATCAGTCCATTCCACCTGCCTGGCTCCTACAATGAGCAGTTCTTC. This encodes CAISPFHLPGSYNEQFF.